This TCR beta chain was identified during a study of vaccination effects on CD4 cells after COVID-19. Sequencing was performed with immunoSEQ multiplex PCR; in TCRdb, only in-frame clones are kept and a portion is missing. Counted here are tens of thousands of clones, roughly 70% occurring once; the ten biggest clones make up roughly 3.4%. Using viral peptide pools, the ViraFEST assay grew out antigen-specific CD4+ T cells prior to sequencing. CD4+ T cell isolation took place after approximately 11 days of culture. Prior SARS-CoV-2 infection was absent in the vaccine recipients, as shown by negative nucleocapsid antibodies. With 6 bases removed from V and 8 bases from J, the gap between germline ends came to 14 bases. The CDR3 has 13 residues. About this clone: Antigen specificity is unknown.

The TCR originated in a human donor who received a COVID-19 vaccine. V is TRBV12-3 or TRBV12-4 and J is TRBJ1-5; D perhaps matches TRBD1 (5 bases). The sample consisted of CD4+ T cells from PBMCs cultured with SARS-CoV-2 spike peptides, taken before COVID-19 vaccination. The CDR3: CASRLYPREPQHF. The CDR3 region has the DNA TGTGCCAGCAGGCTCTACCCCAGGGAGCCCCAGCATTTT.